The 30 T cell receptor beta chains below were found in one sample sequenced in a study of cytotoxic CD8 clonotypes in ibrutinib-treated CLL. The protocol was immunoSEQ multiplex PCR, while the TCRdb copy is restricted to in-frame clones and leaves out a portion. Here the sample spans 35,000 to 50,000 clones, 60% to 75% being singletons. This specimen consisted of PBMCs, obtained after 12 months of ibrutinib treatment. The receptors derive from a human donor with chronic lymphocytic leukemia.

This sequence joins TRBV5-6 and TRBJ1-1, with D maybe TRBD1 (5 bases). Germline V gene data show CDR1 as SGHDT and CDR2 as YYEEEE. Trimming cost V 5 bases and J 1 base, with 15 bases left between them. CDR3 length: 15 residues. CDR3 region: CASSSTRTPNTEAFF. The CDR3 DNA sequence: TGTGCCAGCAGTTCCACCAGGACACCGAACACTGAAGCTTTCTTT.

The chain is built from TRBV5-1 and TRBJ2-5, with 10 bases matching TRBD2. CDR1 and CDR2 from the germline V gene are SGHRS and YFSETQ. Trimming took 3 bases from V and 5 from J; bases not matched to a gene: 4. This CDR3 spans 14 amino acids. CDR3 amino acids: CASSSLAGLETQYF. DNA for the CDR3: TGCGCCAGCAGCTCACTAGCGGGGCTGGAGACCCAGTACTTC.

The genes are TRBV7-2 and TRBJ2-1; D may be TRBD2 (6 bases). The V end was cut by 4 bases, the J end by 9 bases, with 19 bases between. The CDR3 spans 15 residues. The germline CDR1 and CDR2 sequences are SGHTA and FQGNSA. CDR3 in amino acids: CASSSRRDSQGEQFF. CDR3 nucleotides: TGTGCCAGCAGCTCACGCCGGGACTCCCAAGGTGAGCAGTTCTTC.

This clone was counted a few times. The CDR3 DNA follows: TGCGCCAGCAGCATGACAGGGAAGAACACCGGGGAGCTGTTTTTT. It codes for CASSMTGKNTGELFF. V gene TRBV5-1 combines with J gene TRBJ2-2; TRBD1 matches 7 bases. The CDR3 contains 15 residues. Germline V gives CDR1 SGHRS, CDR2 YFSETQ. V was clipped by 4 bases and J by 1 base; unmatched bases: 4.

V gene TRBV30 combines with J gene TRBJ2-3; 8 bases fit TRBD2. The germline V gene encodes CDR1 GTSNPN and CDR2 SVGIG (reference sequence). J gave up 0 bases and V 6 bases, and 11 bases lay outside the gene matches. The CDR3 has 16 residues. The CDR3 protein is CACSGSLSGSTDTQYF. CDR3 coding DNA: TGTGCCTGCAGCGGGAGTCTGTCGGGCAGCACAGATACGCAGTATTTT.

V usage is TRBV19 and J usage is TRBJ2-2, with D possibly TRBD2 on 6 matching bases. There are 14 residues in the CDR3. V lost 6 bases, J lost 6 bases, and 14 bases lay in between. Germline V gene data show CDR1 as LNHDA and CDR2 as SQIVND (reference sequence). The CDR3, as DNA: TGTGCCAGTAGGCGCGTGGAGGGGCCCGGGGAGCTGTTTTTT. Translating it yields CASRRVEGPGELFF.

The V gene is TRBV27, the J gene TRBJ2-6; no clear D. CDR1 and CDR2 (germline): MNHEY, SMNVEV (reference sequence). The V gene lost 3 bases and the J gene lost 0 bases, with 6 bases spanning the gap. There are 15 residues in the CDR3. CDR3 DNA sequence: TGTGCCAGCAGTTTTTGGGGCTCTGGGGCCAACGTCCTGACTTTC. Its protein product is CASSFWGSGANVLTF.

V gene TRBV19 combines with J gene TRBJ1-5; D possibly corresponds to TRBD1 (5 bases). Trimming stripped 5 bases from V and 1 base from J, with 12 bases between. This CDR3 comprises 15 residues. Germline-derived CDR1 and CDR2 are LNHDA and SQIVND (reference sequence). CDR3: CASSVGGWSNQPQHF. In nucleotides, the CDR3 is TGTGCCAGTAGTGTGGGGGGTTGGAGCAATCAGCCCCAGCATTTT.

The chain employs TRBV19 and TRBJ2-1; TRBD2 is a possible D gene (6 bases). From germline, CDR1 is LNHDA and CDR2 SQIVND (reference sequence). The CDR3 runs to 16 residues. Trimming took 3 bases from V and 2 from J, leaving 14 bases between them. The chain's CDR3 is CASSITERVPYNEQFF. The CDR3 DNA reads TGTGCCAGTAGTATCACCGAGCGGGTTCCCTACAATGAGCAGTTCTTC.

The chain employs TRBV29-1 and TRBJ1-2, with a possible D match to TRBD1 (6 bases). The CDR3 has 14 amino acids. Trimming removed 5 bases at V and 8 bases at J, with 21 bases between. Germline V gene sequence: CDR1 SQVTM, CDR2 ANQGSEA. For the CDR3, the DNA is TGCAGCGTTAGCTCCACTGGGGGGGCCGGGGGCTACACCTTC. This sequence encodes CSVSSTGGAGGYTF.

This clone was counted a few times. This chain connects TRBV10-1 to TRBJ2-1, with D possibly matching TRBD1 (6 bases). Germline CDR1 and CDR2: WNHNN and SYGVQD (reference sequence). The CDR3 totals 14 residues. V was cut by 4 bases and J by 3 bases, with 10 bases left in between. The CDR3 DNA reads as TGCGCCAGCAGTGTATCACAGGGCTACAATGAGCAGTTCTTC. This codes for CASSVSQGYNEQFF.

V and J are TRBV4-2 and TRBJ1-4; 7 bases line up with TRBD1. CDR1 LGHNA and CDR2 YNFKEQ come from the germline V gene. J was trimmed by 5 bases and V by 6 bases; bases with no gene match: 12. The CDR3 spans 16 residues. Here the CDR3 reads CASRPTGDRRNEKLFF. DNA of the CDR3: TGTGCCAGCAGGCCCACAGGGGACAGAAGAAATGAAAAACTGTTTTTT.

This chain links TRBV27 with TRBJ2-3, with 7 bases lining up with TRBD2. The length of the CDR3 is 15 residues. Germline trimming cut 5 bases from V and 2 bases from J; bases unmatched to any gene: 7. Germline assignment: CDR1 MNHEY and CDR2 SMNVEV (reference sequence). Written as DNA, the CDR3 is TGTGCCAGCAGTGTTTCCGGGACTACCACAGATACGCAGTATTTT. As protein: CASSVSGTTTDTQYF.

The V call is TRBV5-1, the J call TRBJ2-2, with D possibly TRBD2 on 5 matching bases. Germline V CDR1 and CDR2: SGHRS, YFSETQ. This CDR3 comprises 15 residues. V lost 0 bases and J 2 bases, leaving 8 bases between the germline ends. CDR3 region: CASSLGGVNTGELFF. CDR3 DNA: TGCGCCAGCAGCTTGGGGGGAGTAAACACCGGGGAGCTGTTTTTT. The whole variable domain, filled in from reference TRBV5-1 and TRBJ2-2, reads KAGVTQTPRYLIKTRGQQVTLSCSPISGHRSVSWYQQTPGQGLQFLFEYFSETQRNKGNFPGRFSGRQFSNSRSEMNVSTLELGDSALYLCASSLGGVNTGELFFGEGSRLTVL.

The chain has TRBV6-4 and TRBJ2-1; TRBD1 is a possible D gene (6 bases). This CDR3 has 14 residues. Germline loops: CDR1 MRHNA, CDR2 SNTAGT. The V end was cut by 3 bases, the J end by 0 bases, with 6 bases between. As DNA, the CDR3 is TGTGCCAGCAGTGAAGGGGGCTCCTACAATGAGCAGTTCTTC. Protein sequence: CASSEGGSYNEQFF.

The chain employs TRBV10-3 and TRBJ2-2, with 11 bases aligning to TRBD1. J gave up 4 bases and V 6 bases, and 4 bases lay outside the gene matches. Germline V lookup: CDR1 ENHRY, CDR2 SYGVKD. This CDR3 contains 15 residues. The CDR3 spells CAISGTGGSTGELFF. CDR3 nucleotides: TGTGCCATCAGCGGGACAGGGGGTTCCACCGGGGAGCTGTTTTTT.

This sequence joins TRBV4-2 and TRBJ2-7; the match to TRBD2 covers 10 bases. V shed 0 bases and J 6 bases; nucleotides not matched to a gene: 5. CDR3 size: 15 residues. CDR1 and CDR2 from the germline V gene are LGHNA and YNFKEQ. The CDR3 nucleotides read TGTGCCAGCAGCCAAGATGCTAGCGGGAGTGCCGAGCAGTACTTC. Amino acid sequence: CASSQDASGSAEQYF.

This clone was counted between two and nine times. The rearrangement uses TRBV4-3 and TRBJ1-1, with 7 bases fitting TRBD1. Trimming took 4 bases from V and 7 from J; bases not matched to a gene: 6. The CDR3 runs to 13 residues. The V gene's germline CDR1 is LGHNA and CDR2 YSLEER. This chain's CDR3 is CASSLLRDSEAFF. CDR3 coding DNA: TGCGCCAGCAGCCTCCTCCGGGACAGTGAAGCTTTCTTT.

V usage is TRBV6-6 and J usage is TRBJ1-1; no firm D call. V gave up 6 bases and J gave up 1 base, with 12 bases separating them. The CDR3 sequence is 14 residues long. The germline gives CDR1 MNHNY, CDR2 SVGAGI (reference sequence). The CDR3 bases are TGTGCCAGCAGCCGTGACCCCCGGAACACTGAAGCTTTCTTT. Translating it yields CASSRDPRNTEAFF.

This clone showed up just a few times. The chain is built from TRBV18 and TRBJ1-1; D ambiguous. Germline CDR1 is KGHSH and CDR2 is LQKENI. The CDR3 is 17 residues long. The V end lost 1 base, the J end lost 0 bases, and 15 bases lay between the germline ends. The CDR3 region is CASSPRLGETLNTEAFF. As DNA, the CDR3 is TGTGCCAGCTCACCACGCCTTGGCGAGACGTTGAACACTGAAGCTTTCTTT.

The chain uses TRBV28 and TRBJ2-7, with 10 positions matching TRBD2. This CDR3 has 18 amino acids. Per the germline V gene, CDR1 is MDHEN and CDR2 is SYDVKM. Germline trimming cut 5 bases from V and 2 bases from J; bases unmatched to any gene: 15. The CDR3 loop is CASSPIPGLAMRAYEQYF. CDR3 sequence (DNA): TGTGCCAGCAGTCCCATACCGGGACTAGCGATGAGGGCCTACGAGCAGTACTTC.

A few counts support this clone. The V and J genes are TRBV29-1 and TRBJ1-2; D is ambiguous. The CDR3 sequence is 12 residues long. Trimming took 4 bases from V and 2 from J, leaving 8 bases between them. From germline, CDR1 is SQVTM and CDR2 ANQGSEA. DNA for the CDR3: TGCAGCGTTGGCGACACCAACTATGGCTACACCTTC. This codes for CSVGDTNYGYTF.

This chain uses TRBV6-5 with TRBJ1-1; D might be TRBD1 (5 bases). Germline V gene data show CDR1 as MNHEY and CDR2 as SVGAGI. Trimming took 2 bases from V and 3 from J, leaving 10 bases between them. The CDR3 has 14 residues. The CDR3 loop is CASSYSRADTEAFF. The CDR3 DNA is TGTGCCAGCAGTTACAGCAGGGCTGACACTGAAGCTTTCTTT.

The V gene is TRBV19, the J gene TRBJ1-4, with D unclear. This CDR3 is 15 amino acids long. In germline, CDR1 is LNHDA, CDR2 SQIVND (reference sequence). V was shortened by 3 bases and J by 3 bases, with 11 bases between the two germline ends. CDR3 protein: CASSMTGGANEKLFF. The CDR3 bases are TGTGCCAGTAGTATGACCGGCGGGGCTAATGAAAAACTGTTTTTT. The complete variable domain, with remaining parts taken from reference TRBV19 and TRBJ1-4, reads DGGITQSPKYLFRKEGQNVTLSCEQNLNHDAMYWYRQDPGQGLRLIYYSQIVNDFQKGDIAEGYSVSREKKESFPLTVTSAQKNPTAFYLCASSMTGGANEKLFFGSGTQLSVL.

CDR3 nucleotides: TGTGCCAGCAGATTCGACAGGGGGGCCTCCTACGAGCAGTACTTC. Encoded protein: CASRFDRGASYEQYF. The gene calls are TRBV6-1 and TRBJ2-7; TRBD1 matches at 9 bases. V shed 6 bases and J 0 bases; nucleotides not matched to a gene: 6. CDR1 is MNHNS, CDR2 SASEGT, per germline. The length of the CDR3 is 15 residues.

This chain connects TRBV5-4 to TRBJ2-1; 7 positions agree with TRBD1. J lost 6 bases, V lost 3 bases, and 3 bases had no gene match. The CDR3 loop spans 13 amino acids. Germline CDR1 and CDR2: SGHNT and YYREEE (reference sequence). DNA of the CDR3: TGTGCCAGCAGCTCGGGACAGCGCAATGAGCAGTTCTTC. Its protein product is CASSSGQRNEQFF.

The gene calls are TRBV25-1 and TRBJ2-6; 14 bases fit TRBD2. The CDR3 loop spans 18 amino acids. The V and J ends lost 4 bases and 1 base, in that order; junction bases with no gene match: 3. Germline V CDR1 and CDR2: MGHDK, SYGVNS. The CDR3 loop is CASSGTSGRSSGANVLTF. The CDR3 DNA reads TGTGCCAGCAGTGGGACTAGCGGGAGGAGTTCTGGGGCCAACGTCCTGACTTTC.

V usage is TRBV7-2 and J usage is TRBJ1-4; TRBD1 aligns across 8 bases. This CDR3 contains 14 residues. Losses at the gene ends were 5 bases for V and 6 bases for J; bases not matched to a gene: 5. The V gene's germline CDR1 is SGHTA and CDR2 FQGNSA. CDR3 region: CASSTPGGHEKLFF. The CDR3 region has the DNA TGTGCCAGCAGCACCCCAGGGGGCCATGAAAAACTGTTTTTT.

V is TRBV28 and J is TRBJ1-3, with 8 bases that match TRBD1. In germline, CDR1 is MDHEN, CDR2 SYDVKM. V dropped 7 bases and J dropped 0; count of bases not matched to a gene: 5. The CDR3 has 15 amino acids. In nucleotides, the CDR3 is TGTGCCAGCACCACTACAGGGGGCTCTGGAAACACCATATATTTT. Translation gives CASTTTGGSGNTIYF.

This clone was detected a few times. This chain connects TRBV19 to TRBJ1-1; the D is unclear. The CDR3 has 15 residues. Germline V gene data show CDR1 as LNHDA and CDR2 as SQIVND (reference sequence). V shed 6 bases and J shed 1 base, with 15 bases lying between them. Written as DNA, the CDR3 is TGTGCCAGTAGAGAGGCAGGAACTACGAACACTGAAGCTTTCTTT. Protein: CASREAGTTNTEAFF.